This T cell receptor beta chain was profiled in a study of blood T cell repertoires in COVID-19. Study-wide background: Italy, Spain and the United States were the sources of the convalescent and acute COVID-19 samples. The cDNA or gDNA used as material had been derived from T cells, B-cell-depleted T cells, or PBMCs.

Per the authors' pipeline: Reference gene primer amplification in the assay estimated nucleated cell counts. Libraries were prepared by immunoSEQ multiplex PCR; TCRdb keeps only in-frame clonotypes and omits some of them. Clone size and the V and J calls come from that table; the DNA yielded D and trimming. The sample contains about 120,000 clones, about 89% of which appear only once. This CDR3 comprises 14 residues. V dropped 5 bases and J dropped 2 bases, with 12 bases sitting between them. Germline V lookup: CDR1 SGHAT, CDR2 FQNNGV. A single count supports this clone. Sequences were obtained from peripheral blood. This chain connects TRBV11-2 to TRBJ1-2; D remains ambiguous. This sequence originates from a woman in her sixties or seventies with COVID-19, enrolled during active disease. The CDR3 reads CASSASQANYGYTF. The CDR3 DNA follows: TGTGCCAGCAGCGCGTCCCAGGCAAACTATGGCTACACCTTC.